This T cell receptor (beta chain) was profiled in a study of early T cells in non-severe SARS-CoV-2 infection. Overall study context: Bulk RNA from unsorted whole blood was sequenced; chains were unpaired.

This CDR3 has 8 amino acids. Looked up from germline, CDR1 is MNHEY and CDR2 is SMNVEV (reference sequence). The library protocol tagged individual cDNA molecules with unique molecular identifiers. TCRdb reanalysed the 5' RACE reads using MiXCR and keeps one entry per CDR3 protein. The sample carries tens of thousands of distinct CDR3 sequences, less than 7.5% recorded once. Notes on this clonotype: The target antigen is unknown.

Broader study findings: Sequences matched to VDJdb favored anti-spike CD8 responses, while private and CD4 specificities were missed.

The chain carries TRBV27 and TRBJ2-1; D is uncertain. The material sequenced was whole blood, taken at baseline. This sequence originates from an adult who was a healthcare worker with PCR-confirmed SARS-CoV-2 infection or an uninfected control (not recorded which). The CDR3 is CLYNEQFF. In nucleotides, the CDR3 is TGTCTGTACAATGAGCAGTTCTTC.